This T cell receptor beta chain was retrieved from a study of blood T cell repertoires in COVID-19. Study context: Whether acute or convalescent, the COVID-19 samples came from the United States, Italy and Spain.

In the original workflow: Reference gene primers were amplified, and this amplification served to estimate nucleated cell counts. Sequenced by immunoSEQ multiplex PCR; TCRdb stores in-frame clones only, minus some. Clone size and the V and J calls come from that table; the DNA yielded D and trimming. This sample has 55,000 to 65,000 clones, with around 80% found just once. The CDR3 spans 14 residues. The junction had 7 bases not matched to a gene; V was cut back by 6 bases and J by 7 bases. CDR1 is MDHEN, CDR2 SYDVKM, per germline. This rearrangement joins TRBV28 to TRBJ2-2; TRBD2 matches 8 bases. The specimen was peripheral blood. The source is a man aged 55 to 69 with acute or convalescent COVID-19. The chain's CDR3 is CASRVGRALGELFF. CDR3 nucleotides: TGTGCCAGCAGGGTCGGGAGGGCCCTCGGGGAGCTGTTTTTT.